This TCR beta chain was recovered during a study of early T cells in non-severe SARS-CoV-2 infection. About the research overall: Sequencing was performed on bulk RNA from unsorted whole blood, leaving chains unpaired. Overall study results and limits: VDJdb matching favored anti-spike CD8 responses, missing private and CD4 specificities.

TCRdb reprocessed the 5' RACE reads with MiXCR, giving one entry per CDR3 protein. Among almost 85,000 distinct CDR3 sequences listed, 9.5% to 13% were seen once. Turning to this clonotype: No antigen is known for it.

Sequenced input: whole blood. The receptor was derived from an adult who was a healthcare worker with PCR-confirmed SARS-CoV-2 infection or an uninfected control (not recorded which).

DNA for the CDR3: TGTGCCAGCAGCCAAGATTCAGGGGCAGGTGAGCAGTTCTTC. Amino acids: CASSQDSGAGEQFF. The chain joins TRBV3-1 to TRBJ2-1; D is possibly TRBD1 (6 bases). Germline assignment: CDR1 LGHDT and CDR2 YNNKEL (reference sequence). There are 14 residues in the CDR3. V was clipped by 0 bases and J by 9 bases, with 12 bases between them.